This T cell receptor beta chain was documented in a study of blood T cell repertoires in COVID-19 (dated by TCRdb to 2020 to 2022). For context, the study as a whole: The collaborator samples originated in the United States, Italy and Spain and spanned the acute and convalescent phases of COVID-19. The material from the prospective study consisted of cDNA or gDNA derived from T cells, B-cell-depleted T cells, or PBMCs. The dataset comprised deeply sampled blood TCRbeta repertoires from subjects exposed to, actively infected with, or recovered from COVID-19. A freely available public database, intended as a resource for researchers studying the immune response to SARS-CoV-2, is where the repertoires were released. Samples were obtained from the ongoing ImmuneRACE study (first 160 participants) and from over 1,000 subjects provided by 6 global collaborators. A de-identified subject ID, COVID-19 status, age in years and sex were almost always included in the sample metadata. Where HLA class I and class II types were available, the types were taken from metadata supplied by the sample provider, not from assay-based typing.

TCRbeta CDR3 regions were amplified from genomic DNA using the immunoSEQ Assay, a bias-controlled multiplex PCR. Turning to the authors' computational methods: The number of nucleated cells in each sample was estimated from the amplification of reference gene primers within the assay. To quantify the absolute abundance of each unique TCRbeta CDR3 rearrangement, sequence reads were collapsed and filtered. For each sample, productive Simpson clonality was calculated as the square root of Simpson's diversity index across productive rearrangements. TCRdb's version of the immuneACCESS table is confined to in-frame rearrangements and falls short of the full clone set. An unresolved V gene accounts for under half of the shortfall where checked; the remainder is of unknown origin. Clonal size and the V and J genes are those of that table, whereas D and trimming came from the DNA. The sample table contains 210,000 or so clones; only one count was recorded for nearly 90% of them. Jointly, the top ten make up about 12% of the sample.

With regard to this clone: Its cognate antigen has yet to be identified. Per-base quality was not reported, and no clone a single base away is much larger than it.

Another Seattle source contributed samples from volunteer blood donors who had recovered from COVID-19. The collaborating institutions used their own protocols to collect whole blood in K2EDTA tubes. For TCRbeta analysis, collaborator samples were shipped as frozen whole blood, as isolated PBMCs, or as DNA extracted from either sample type. Study-wide conclusions, independent of this receptor: How much clinical and demographic metadata was included differed by source and by participant, and the metadata was provided uncurated.

The germline V and J ends show losses of 8 bases and 3 bases respectively, and no gene match explains 13 bases of the junction. The cysteine opens and the phenylalanine closes a CDR3 of 16 amino acids. The kept DNA is CDR3 alone, 48 bases in frame from the first base. The germline V gene (reference sequence) specifies LGHDT as CDR1 and YNNKEL as CDR2. This clonotype was obtained from a woman in her late teens or twenties who had recovered from COVID-19. The rearrangement combines TRBV3-1 (or the pseudogene TRBV3-2) with TRBJ2-3; the central 8 bases match TRBD2. The sequenced sample consisted of peripheral blood. The CDR3 amino acid sequence is: CASDLKGAGETDTQYF. Here is the DNA: TGTGCCAGCGATCTGAAGGGAGCGGGAGAAACAGATACGCAGTATTTT.